These T cell receptor beta chains were read from a single sample in a study of response to subunit inactivated influenza vaccine. TCRdb processed the RT-PCR reads anew with MiXCR; each CDR3 protein has one entry. Among 650,000 to 800,000 distinct CDR3 sequences, 14% were seen once, and the ten largest hold around 6.5%. The sequencing used PBMCs from blood, collected 14 days before vaccination. These receptors came from a man aged 50-59 years who received an inactivated influenza vaccine. CDR3s include the opening cysteine and the closing phenylalanine or tryptophan. The D gene is left open where the match is weak. Clone size is not always given. Where it is, it says once, few, many or a class for expanded clones.

j_call: TRBJ2-1; d_call: .; v_call: TRBV2; clone_size: .; cdr3_nt: TGTGCCAGCAGTGTGGAGCTAAATGAGCAGTTCTTC; cdr3_aa: CASSVELNEQFF
j_call: TRBJ2-3; d_call: TRBD2; v_call: TRBV20-1; clone_size: .; cdr3_nt: TGCAGTGCTAGTAATCTAGCGGGAAATTCAGATACGCAGTATTTT; cdr3_aa: CSASNLAGNSDTQYF
j_call: TRBJ2-1; d_call: .; v_call: TRBV14; clone_size: few; cdr3_nt: TGTGCCAGCACCAAAATGGCCACCTACAATGAGCAGTTCTTC; cdr3_aa: CASTKMATYNEQFF
j_call: TRBJ2-7; d_call: .; v_call: TRBV14; clone_size: many; cdr3_nt: TGTGCCAGCAGCCAAGGGGCAGGATATTACGAGCAGTACTTC; cdr3_aa: CASSQGAGYYEQYF
j_call: TRBJ2-4; d_call: .; v_call: TRBV18; clone_size: few; cdr3_nt: TGTGCCAGCTCATCAGAGGTCACGCTAGCCAAAAACATTCAGTACTTC; cdr3_aa: CASSSEVTLAKNIQYF
j_call: TRBJ2-7; d_call: TRBD2; v_call: TRBV5-1; clone_size: few; cdr3_nt: TGCGCCAGCAGCCCCATAGCGGGGGCCCCATCCGAGCAGTACTTC; cdr3_aa: CASSPIAGAPSEQYF
j_call: TRBJ2-7; d_call: TRBD2; v_call: TRBV7-9; clone_size: .; cdr3_nt: TGTGCCAGCAGCTTAGAGTTGAGGACTAGCGGCTCCTACGAGCAGTACTTC; cdr3_aa: CASSLELRTSGSYEQYF
j_call: TRBJ2-1; d_call: .; v_call: TRBV18; clone_size: many; cdr3_nt: TGTGCCAGCTCACCCCTCGGGGGAAATGAGCAGTTCTTC; cdr3_aa: CASSPLGGNEQFF
j_call: TRBJ2-7; d_call: .; v_call: TRBV30; clone_size: few; cdr3_nt: TGTGCCTGGAGTGTACGCGGGGGCCTCGCCTACGAGCAGTACTTC; cdr3_aa: CAWSVRGGLAYEQYF
j_call: TRBJ2-2; d_call: TRBD1; v_call: TRBV5-4; clone_size: .; cdr3_nt: TGTGCCAGCAGCTTGGGACAGGGTGGTATCGGGGAGCTGTTTTTT; cdr3_aa: CASSLGQGGIGELFF
j_call: TRBJ2-1; d_call: TRBD2; v_call: TRBV20-1; clone_size: .; cdr3_nt: TGCAGTGCTAGCCCGCTAGCGGGGGGGCCGGGCAATGAGCAGTTCTTC; cdr3_aa: CSASPLAGGPGNEQFF
j_call: TRBJ2-7; d_call: TRBD2; v_call: TRBV5-6; clone_size: .; cdr3_nt: TGTGCCAGCAGCTTGGAACCTAGCGGGAGTTACGAGCAGTACTTC; cdr3_aa: CASSLEPSGSYEQYF
j_call: TRBJ2-7; d_call: .; v_call: TRBV20-1; clone_size: few; cdr3_nt: TGCAGTGCTAGAGATTCAGGGTTCCAAGCCGTCGAAAGTGTCTACGAGCAGTACTTC; cdr3_aa: CSARDSGFQAVESVYEQYF
j_call: TRBJ2-5; d_call: TRBD2; v_call: TRBV5-1; clone_size: few; cdr3_nt: TGCGCCAGCAGCTTGGTGGGACTAGCGGCAGCCCAAGAGACCCAGTACTTC; cdr3_aa: CASSLVGLAAAQETQYF
j_call: TRBJ1-1; d_call: .; v_call: TRBV20-1; clone_size: .; cdr3_nt: TGCAGTGCAAATCGACAGGTCCCGGAGGGAGCTTTCTTT; cdr3_aa: CSANRQVPEGAFF
j_call: TRBJ2-5; d_call: .; v_call: TRBV11-2; clone_size: .; cdr3_nt: TGTGCCAGCACCGAAGACAGATTACAAGAGACCCAGTACTTC; cdr3_aa: CASTEDRLQETQYF
j_call: TRBJ1-5; d_call: .; v_call: TRBV20-1; clone_size: .; cdr3_nt: TGCAGTGCTAGTAAGGGTAATAGCAATCAGCCCCAGCATTTT; cdr3_aa: CSASKGNSNQPQHF
j_call: TRBJ1-1; d_call: TRBD1; v_call: TRBV7-9; clone_size: many; cdr3_nt: TGTGCCAGCAGCTTAGATAAGGGGGCCGATGAAGCTTTCTTT; cdr3_aa: CASSLDKGADEAFF